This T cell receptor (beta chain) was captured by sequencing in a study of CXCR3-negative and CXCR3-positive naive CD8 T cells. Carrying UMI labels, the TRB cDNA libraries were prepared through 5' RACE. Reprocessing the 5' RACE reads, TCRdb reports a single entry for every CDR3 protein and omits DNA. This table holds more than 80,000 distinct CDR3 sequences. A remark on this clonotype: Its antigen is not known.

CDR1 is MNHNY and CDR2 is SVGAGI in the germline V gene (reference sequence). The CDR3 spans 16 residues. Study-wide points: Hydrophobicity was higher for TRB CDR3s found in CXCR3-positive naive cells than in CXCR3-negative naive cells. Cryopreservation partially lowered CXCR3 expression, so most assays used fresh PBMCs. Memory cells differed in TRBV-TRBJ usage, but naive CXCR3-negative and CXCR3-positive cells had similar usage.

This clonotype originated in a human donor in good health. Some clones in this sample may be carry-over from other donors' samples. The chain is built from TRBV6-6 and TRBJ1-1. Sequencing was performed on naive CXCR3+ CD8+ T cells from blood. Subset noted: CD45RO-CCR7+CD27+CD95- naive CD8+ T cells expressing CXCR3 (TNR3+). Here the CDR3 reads CASSYSRGGMNTEAFF.